These 17 T cell receptor beta chains originate from one sample sequenced in a study of blood T cell repertoires in COVID-19. Measured with immunoSEQ multiplex PCR; TCRdb has only the in-frame clones, and not every one. The sample shows 300,000 or so clones, around nine tenths of them seen only once. The specimen was peripheral blood. These receptors were obtained from a man aged 65-85 years with acute or convalescent COVID-19.

This clone was observed once. This sequence joins TRBV4-3 and TRBJ2-3; perhaps TRBD1 as D (5 bases). This CDR3 is 15 amino acids long. Germline V lookup: CDR1 LGHNA, CDR2 YSLEER. V lost 2 bases, J lost 5 bases, and 14 bases lay in between. CDR3 nucleotide sequence: TGCGCCAGCAGCCAATTATTCCGACAGCAAGATACGCAGTATTTT. Its protein product is CASSQLFRQQDTQYF.

J is TRBJ2-1 and V is TRBV10-3; possibly TRBD1 for D (5 bases). Trimming took off 5 bases at V and 8 bases at J, with 10 bases between the two ends. Germline V gene lookup returns CDR1 ENHRY and CDR2 SYGVKD. This CDR3 has 12 residues. This chain's CDR3 is CAISQGFDEQFF. CDR3 bases: TGTGCCATCAGTCAGGGTTTCGATGAGCAGTTCTTC.

V and J are TRBV30 and TRBJ1-2, with TRBD1 matching 9 bases. Trimming cost V 3 bases and J 0 bases; bases outside gene matches: 8. CDR1 GTSNPN and CDR2 SVGIG come from the germline V gene (reference sequence). The CDR3 runs 16 residues. The CDR3 is CAWRLGGTGTNYGYTF. CDR3 DNA: TGTGCCTGGAGATTAGGCGGGACAGGGACTAACTATGGCTACACCTTC. The whole variable domain, remainder taken from reference TRBV30 and TRBJ1-2, is SQTIHQWPATLVQPVGSPLSLECTVEGTSNPNLYWYRQAAGRGLQLLFYSVGIGQISSEVPQNLSASRPQDRQFILSSKKLLLSDSGFYLCAWRLGGTGTNYGYTFGSGTRLTVV.

V is TRBV29-1 and J is TRBJ1-4, with D perhaps TRBD1 (5 bases). Germline-derived CDR1 and CDR2 are SQVTM and ANQGSEA. CDR3 length: 13 amino acids. V was trimmed by 7 bases and J by 2 bases, leaving 11 bases between them. The CDR3 spells CSGGRGTNEKLFF. The CDR3 DNA reads as TGCAGCGGTGGTAGGGGCACTAATGAAAAACTGTTTTTT.

The chain couples TRBV7-2 to TRBJ2-7; TRBD2 matches 9 bases. The CDR3 length is 13 residues. The germline V gene has CDR1 SGHTA and CDR2 FQGNSA. V shed 5 bases, J shed 4 bases, and the junction held 3 bases outside the gene matches. CDR3 nucleotides: TGTGCCAGCAGCCGTAGCGGGGGATACGAGCAGTACTTC. Residues: CASSRSGGYEQYF.

This clone was recorded a few times. The rearrangement links TRBV3-1 (or the pseudogene TRBV3-2) to TRBJ1-5, with a weak D call TRBD1 (5 bases). This CDR3 comprises 18 residues. Germline V lookup: CDR1 LGHDT, CDR2 YNNKEL (reference sequence). Trimming stripped 1 base from V and 6 bases from J, with 22 bases between. Written as DNA, the CDR3 is TGTGCCAGCAGCCAAGTACATGGAATCGGAGGGGTCGGTCAGCCCCAGCATTTT. It yields the protein CASSQVHGIGGVGQPQHF.

The CDR3 region has the DNA TGTGCCAGCAGCTTCAGTCCCGGGGGAGATACGCAGTATTTT. It yields the protein CASSFSPGGDTQYF. The genes are TRBV11-2 and TRBJ2-3, with D perhaps matching TRBD2 (6 bases). The CDR3 is 14 residues long. Trimming left V 3 bases short and J 5 bases short, with 12 bases between. Looked up from germline, CDR1 is SGHAT and CDR2 is FQNNGV.

This sequence joins TRBV4-3 and TRBJ2-2; tentative D call: TRBD1 (5 bases). Per the germline V gene, CDR1 is LGHNA and CDR2 is YSLEER. Trimming left V 0 bases short and J 0 bases short, with 11 bases between. CDR3 length equals 17 residues. The CDR3 DNA reads as TGCGCCAGCAGCCAAGAAACAGGCGGATCGAACACCGGGGAGCTGTTTTTT. Its translation: CASSQETGGSNTGELFF.

Written as DNA, the CDR3 is TGTGCCAGCAGTCCCGGGGGCAATGAGCAGTTCTTC. Its translation is CASSPGGNEQFF. This chain links TRBV28 with TRBJ2-1, with D possibly matching TRBD2 (6 bases). This CDR3 has 12 residues. Deletions cut 5 bases from V and 6 bases from J, with 8 bases between. CDR1 is MDHEN, CDR2 SYDVKM, per germline.

This sequence joins TRBV15 and TRBJ1-2; maybe TRBD1 (5 bases). Germline V lookup: CDR1 LNHNV, CDR2 YYDKDF (reference sequence). The germline V and J ends were trimmed by 0 bases and 2 bases, with 7 bases remaining between them. This CDR3 spans 14 amino acids. The CDR3 here is CATSREDRNYGYTF. In nucleotides, the CDR3 is TGTGCCACCAGCAGAGAAGACAGAAACTATGGCTACACCTTC.

The chain employs TRBV6-5 and TRBJ1-5, with D perhaps TRBD1 (6 bases). V gave up 7 bases and J gave up 10 bases, with 20 bases separating them. The V gene's germline CDR1 is MNHEY and CDR2 SVGAGI. There are 14 residues in the CDR3. The CDR3 nucleotides are TGTGCCAGCACCTCAGGGGACCCGGTACAACCCCAGCATTTT. Protein product: CASTSGDPVQPQHF.

This sequence joins TRBV29-1 and TRBJ2-5; 10 nucleotides match TRBD2. CDR1 and CDR2 from the germline V gene are SQVTM and ANQGSEA. The CDR3 runs 15 residues. Trimming at V came to 2 bases and at J to 2 bases, leaving 5 bases not matched to a gene. DNA of the CDR3: TGCAGCGTTGAACCCAGCGGGAGGGGTCAAGAGACCCAGTACTTC. Encoded protein: CSVEPSGRGQETQYF.

This clone has a single count. V usage is TRBV19 and J usage is TRBJ1-1; 9 bases map to TRBD1. Unmatched junction bases numbered 18, after V lost 7 bases and J lost 3 bases. Germline V gives CDR1 LNHDA, CDR2 SQIVND (reference sequence). The CDR3 is made up of 18 amino acids. CDR3 DNA: TGTGCCAGTACCTATAGAGTGGGACAGGGTGTATTAGACACTGAAGCTTTCTTT. Amino acids: CASTYRVGQGVLDTEAFF.

V is TRBV30 and J is TRBJ1-3, with TRBD1 as a possible D gene (5 bases). The germline CDR1 and CDR2 sequences are GTSNPN and SVGIG (reference sequence). Trimming stripped 5 bases from V and 0 bases from J, with 11 bases between. The CDR3 is made up of 14 amino acids. The CDR3 reads CAWEDSPSGNTIYF. The DNA of the CDR3 is TGTGCCTGGGAAGACAGTCCCTCTGGAAACACCATATATTTT. Variable domain in full (rest from reference TRBV30 and TRBJ1-3): SQTIHQWPATLVQPVGSPLSLECTVEGTSNPNLYWYRQAAGRGLQLLFYSVGIGQISSEVPQNLSASRPQDRQFILSSKKLLLSDSGFYLCAWEDSPSGNTIYFGEGSWLTVV.

The gene calls are TRBV7-2 and TRBJ2-2; 12 bases match TRBD2. CDR1 and CDR2 from the germline V gene are SGHTA and FQGNSA. This CDR3 is 16 amino acids long. V trimming: 5 bases; J trimming: 4 bases; junction bases outside the gene matches: 5. CDR3 nucleotide sequence: TGTGCCAGCAGCCCCCCACTAGCGGGGGGCACCGGGGAGCTGTTTTTT. Its translation is CASSPPLAGGTGELFF.

To note about this clone: Other DNA sequences of this sample code for an identical CDR3. V gene TRBV27 combines with J gene TRBJ1-5; D is possibly TRBD1 (5 bases). Trimming took 6 bases from V and 4 from J, leaving 13 bases between them. The V gene's germline CDR1 is MNHEY and CDR2 SMNVEV (reference sequence). The length of the CDR3 is 14 residues. CDR3 DNA sequence: TGTGCCAGCAGCCCGGACCGGGGGAATCAGCCCCAGCATTTT. It codes for CASSPDRGNQPQHF.

This chain links TRBV18 with TRBJ2-7; D perhaps matches TRBD2 (6 bases). The CDR3 has 13 amino acids. Germline CDR1 KGHSH, CDR2 LQKENI. Trimming left V 3 bases short and J 6 bases short, with 12 bases between. The CDR3 is CASSPGREAEQYF. CDR3 in DNA: TGTGCCAGCTCACCTGGAAGGGAGGCCGAGCAGTACTTC. The whole variable domain, filled in from reference TRBV18 and TRBJ2-7, reads NAGVMQNPRHLVRRRGQEARLRCSPMKGHSHVYWYRQLPEEGLKFMVYLQKENIIDESGMPKERFSAEFPKEGPSILRIQQVVRGDSAAYFCASSPGREAEQYFGPGTRLTVT.